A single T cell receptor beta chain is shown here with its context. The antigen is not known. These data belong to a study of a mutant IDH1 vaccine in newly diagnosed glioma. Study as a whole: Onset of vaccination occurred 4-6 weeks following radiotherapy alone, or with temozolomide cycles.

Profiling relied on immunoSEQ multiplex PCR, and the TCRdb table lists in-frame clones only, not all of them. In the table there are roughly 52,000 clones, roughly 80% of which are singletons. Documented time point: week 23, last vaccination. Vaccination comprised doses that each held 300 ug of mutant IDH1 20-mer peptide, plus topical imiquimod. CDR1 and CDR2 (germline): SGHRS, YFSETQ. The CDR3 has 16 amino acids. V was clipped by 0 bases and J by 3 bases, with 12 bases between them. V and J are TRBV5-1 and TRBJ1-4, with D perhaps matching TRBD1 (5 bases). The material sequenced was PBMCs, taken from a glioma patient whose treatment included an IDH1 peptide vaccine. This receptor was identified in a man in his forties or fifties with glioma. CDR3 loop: CASSLGGVRANEKLFF. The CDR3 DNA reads TGCGCCAGCAGCTTGGGAGGGGTCAGGGCTAATGAAAAACTGTTTTTT.